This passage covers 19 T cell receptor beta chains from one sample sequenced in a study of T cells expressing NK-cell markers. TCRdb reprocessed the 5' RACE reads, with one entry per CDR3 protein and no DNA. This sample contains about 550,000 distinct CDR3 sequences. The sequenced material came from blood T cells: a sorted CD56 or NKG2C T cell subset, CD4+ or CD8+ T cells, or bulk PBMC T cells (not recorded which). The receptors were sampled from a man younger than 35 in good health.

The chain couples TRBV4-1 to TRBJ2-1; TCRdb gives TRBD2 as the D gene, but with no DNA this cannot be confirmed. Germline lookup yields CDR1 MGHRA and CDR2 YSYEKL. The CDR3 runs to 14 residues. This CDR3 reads CASSQTLTGTRKFF.

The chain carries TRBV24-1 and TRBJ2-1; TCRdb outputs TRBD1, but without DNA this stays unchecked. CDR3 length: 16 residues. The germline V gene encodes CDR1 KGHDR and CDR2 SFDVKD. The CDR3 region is CATSDIGDRGNNEQFF.

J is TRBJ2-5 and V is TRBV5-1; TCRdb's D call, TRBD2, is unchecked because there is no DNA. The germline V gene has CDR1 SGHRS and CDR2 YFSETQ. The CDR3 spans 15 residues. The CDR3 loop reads CASSLSREGKETQYF.

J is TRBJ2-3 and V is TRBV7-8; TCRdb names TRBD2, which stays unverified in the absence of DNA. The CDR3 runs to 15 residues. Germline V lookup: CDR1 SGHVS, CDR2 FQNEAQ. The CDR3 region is CASVRLPYSTDTQYF.

CDR3 sequence reads: CASSRASPYNEQFF. The chain couples TRBV5-1 to TRBJ2-1. This CDR3 is 14 amino acids long. Germline V CDR1 and CDR2: SGHRS, YFSETQ.

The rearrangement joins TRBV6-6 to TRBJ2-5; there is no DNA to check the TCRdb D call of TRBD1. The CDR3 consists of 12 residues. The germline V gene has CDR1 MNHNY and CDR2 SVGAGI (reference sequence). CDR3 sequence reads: CASRPGKETQYF.

The CDR3 is CAISGGLGYTF. The chain is built from TRBV10-3 and TRBJ1-2. The CDR3 has 11 residues. Germline V CDR1 and CDR2: ENHRY, SYGVKD.

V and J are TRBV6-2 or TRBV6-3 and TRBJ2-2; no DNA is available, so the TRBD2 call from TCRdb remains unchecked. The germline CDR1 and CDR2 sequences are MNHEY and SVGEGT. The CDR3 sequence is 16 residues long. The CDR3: CASSGTSGIVTGELFF.

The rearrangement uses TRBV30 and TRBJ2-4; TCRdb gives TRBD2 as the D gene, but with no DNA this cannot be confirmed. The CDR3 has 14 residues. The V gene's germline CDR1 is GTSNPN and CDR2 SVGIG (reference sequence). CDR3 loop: CAWRPWREGSIQYF.

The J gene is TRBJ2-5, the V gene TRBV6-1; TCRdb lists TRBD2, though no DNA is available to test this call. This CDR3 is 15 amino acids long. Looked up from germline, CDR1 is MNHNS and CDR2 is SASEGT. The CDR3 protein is CASSLTSGGLGTQYF.

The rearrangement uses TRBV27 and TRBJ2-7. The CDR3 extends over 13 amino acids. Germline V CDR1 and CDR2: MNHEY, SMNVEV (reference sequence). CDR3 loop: CASRHNPSYEQYF.

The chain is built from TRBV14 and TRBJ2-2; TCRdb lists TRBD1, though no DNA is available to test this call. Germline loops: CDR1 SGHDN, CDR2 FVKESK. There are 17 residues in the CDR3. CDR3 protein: CASSPTSRTRDTGELFF.

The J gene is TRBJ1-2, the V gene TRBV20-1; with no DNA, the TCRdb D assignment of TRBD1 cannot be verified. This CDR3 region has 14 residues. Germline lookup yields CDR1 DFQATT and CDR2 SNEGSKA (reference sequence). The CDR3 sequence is CSARDPGGLYGYTF.

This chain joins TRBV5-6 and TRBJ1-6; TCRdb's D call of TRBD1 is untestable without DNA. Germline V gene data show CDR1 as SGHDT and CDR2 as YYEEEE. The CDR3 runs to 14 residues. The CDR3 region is CASSEQGANSPLHF.

CDR3 loop: CASSLEVKEPSGNTIYF. This sequence joins TRBV7-6 and TRBJ1-3. This CDR3 contains 17 residues. CDR1 SGHVS and CDR2 FNYEAQ come from the germline V gene.

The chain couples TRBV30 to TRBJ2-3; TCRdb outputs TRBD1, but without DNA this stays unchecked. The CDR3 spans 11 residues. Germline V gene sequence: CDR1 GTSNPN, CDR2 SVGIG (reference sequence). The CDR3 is CAWTPGDTQYF.

CDR3 protein: CASSRIRYEQYF. The J gene is TRBJ2-7, the V gene TRBV12-3 or TRBV12-4. The CDR3 is 12 residues long.

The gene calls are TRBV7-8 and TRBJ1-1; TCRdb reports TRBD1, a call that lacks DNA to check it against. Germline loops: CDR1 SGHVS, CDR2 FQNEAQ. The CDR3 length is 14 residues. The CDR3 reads CASKQAYGDTEAFF.

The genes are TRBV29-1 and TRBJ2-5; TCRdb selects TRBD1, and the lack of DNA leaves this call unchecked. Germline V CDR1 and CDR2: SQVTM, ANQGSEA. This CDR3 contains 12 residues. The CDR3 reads CSSMTGTETQYF.